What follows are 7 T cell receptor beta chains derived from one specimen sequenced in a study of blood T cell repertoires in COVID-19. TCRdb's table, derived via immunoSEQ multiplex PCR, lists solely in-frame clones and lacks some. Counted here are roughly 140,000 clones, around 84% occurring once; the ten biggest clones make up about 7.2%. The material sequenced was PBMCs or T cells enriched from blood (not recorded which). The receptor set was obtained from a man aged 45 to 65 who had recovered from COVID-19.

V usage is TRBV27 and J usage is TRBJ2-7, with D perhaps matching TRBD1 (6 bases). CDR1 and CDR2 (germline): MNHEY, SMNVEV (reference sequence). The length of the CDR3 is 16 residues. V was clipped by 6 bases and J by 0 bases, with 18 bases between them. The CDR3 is CASRDRGQLSSYEQYF. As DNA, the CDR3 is TGTGCCAGCAGGGACCGAGGACAGCTAAGCTCCTACGAGCAGTACTTC.

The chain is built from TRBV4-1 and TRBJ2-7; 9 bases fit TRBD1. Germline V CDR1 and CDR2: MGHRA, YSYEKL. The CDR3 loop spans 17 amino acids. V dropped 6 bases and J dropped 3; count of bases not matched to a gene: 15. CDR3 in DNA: TGCGCCAGCAGTACCGTACCGGGACAGGGAAGGGTCTACGAGCAGTACTTC. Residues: CASSTVPGQGRVYEQYF.

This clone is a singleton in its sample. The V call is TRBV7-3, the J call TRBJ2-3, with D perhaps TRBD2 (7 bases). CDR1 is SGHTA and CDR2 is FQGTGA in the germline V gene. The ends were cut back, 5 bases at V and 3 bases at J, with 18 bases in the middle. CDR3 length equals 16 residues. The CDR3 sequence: CASSQGGGRETDTQYF. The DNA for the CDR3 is TGTGCCAGCAGCCAGGGAGGGGGAAGGGAGACAGATACGCAGTATTTT.

CDR3 DNA: TGCGCCAGCAGCCAAGCCAGGGCCTATGGCTACACCTTC. Residues: CASSQARAYGYTF. J is TRBJ1-2 and V is TRBV4-3, with a weak D call TRBD1 (5 bases). V lost 1 base and J lost 4, with 7 bases in between. Looked up from germline, CDR1 is LGHNA and CDR2 is YSLEER. The length of the CDR3 is 13 residues.

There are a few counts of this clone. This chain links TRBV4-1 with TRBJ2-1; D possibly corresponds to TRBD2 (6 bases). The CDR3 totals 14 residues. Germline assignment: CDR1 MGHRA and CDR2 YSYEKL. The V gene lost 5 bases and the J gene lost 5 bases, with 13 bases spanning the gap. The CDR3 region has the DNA TGCGCCAGCAGCGGCCGGGACTTGGACAATGAGCAGTTCTTC. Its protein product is CASSGRDLDNEQFF.

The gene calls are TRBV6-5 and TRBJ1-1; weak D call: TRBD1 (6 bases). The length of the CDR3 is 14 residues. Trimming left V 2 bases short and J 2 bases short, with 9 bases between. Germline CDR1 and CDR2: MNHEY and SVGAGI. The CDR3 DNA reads TGTGCCAGCAGTTACGGGGGCCTAAACACTGAAGCTTTCTTT. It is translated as CASSYGGLNTEAFF.

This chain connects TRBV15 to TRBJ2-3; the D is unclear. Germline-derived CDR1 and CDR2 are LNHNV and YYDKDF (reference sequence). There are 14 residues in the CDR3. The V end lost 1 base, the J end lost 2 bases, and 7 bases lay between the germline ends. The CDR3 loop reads CATSRGGFTDTQYF. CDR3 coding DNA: TGTGCCACCAGCAGAGGTGGCTTCACAGATACGCAGTATTTT.